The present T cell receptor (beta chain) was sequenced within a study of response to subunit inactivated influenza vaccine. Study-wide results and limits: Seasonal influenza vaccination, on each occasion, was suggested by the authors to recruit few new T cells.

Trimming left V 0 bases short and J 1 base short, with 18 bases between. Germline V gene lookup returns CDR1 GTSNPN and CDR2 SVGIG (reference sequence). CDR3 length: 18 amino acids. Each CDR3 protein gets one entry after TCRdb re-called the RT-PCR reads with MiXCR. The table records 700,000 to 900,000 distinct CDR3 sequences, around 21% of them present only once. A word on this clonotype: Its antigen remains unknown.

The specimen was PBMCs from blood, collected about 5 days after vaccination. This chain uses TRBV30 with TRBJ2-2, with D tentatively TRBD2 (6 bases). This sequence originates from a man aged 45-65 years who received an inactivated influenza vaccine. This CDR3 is CAWSVRRGRAKNTGELFF. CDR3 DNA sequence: TGTGCCTGGAGTGTACGGAGGGGCAGGGCAAAGAACACCGGGGAGCTGTTTTTT.